Below, one T cell receptor beta chain is given with its context. This entry comes from a study of tumor and adjacent non-tumor tissue in lung cancer. As for the study in general: There were fewer than 15 adenocarcinoma, 2 squamous cell carcinoma and 1 small cell lung cancer cases. Each sample yielded approximately 4 million productive TCRbeta reads on average.

The CDR3 has 16 amino acids. Germline V gene lookup returns CDR1 SGHDN and CDR2 FVKESK. V was clipped by 2 bases and J by 13 bases, with 24 bases between them. Three rounds of nested PCR, following a modified ARM-PCR protocol, produced the TCRbeta library. TCRdb reanalysed the multiplex PCR reads using MiXCR and keeps one entry per CDR3 protein. There are over 40,000 distinct CDR3 sequences in the sample; more than 60% occur only once, and 19% lies in the top ten. This sample's RNA came from whole unsorted tissue. The normal lung tissue was taken more than 3 cm from the tumor edge. Material: distant non-tumor lung tissue. The chain recombines TRBV14 with TRBJ2-1; possible D gene TRBD1, 6 bases. The sequence came from a woman in her forties with non-small cell lung cancer. The CDR3 loop is CASSQYRGRGTDGQFF. In DNA, the CDR3 is TGTGCCAGCAGCCAATATAGGGGGAGAGGAACGGATGGACAGTTCTTC.